Listed here are 32 T cell receptor beta chains from one sample, sequenced in a study of T cell responses to AZD1222 COVID-19 vaccine. Sequenced by immunoSEQ multiplex PCR; TCRdb stores in-frame clones only, minus some. Here the sample spans around 150,000 clones, approximately 94% being singletons. Sequencing used peripheral blood, obtained 28 days after the second AZD1222 dose. The receptors shown here come from an adult who received the AZD1222 COVID-19 vaccine.

V and J are TRBV10-3 and TRBJ1-4, with D perhaps matching TRBD1 (6 bases). The germline V and J ends were trimmed by 0 bases and 5 bases, with 10 bases remaining between them. The CDR3 has 15 residues. Germline V gene data show CDR1 as ENHRY and CDR2 as SYGVKD. The CDR3 coding sequence is TGTGCCATCAGTGAGTCAGGCAGGGGCAATGAAAAACTGTTTTTT. This encodes CAISESGRGNEKLFF.

The chain uses TRBV19 and TRBJ2-1, with 9 nucleotides matching TRBD2. The CDR3 runs to 15 residues. Unmatched junction bases numbered 4, after V lost 5 bases and J lost 2 bases. The germline V gene encodes CDR1 LNHDA and CDR2 SQIVND (reference sequence). The CDR3 sequence: CASSGLAGPYNEQFF. CDR3 DNA: TGTGCCAGTAGTGGTCTAGCGGGGCCCTACAATGAGCAGTTCTTC.

J is TRBJ1-6 and V is TRBV27; 8 nucleotides align to TRBD1. Germline V gene sequence: CDR1 MNHEY, CDR2 SMNVEV (reference sequence). The CDR3 totals 14 residues. The junction had 8 bases not matched to a gene; V was cut back by 6 bases and J by 10 bases. This CDR3 reads CASRIRRGLSPLHF. In DNA form, the CDR3 reads TGTGCCAGCAGGATCCGCAGGGGGCTATCACCCCTCCACTTT.

The chain joins TRBV5-8 to TRBJ1-1, with 7 bases aligning to TRBD1. Germline trimming cut 4 bases from V and 8 bases from J; bases unmatched to any gene: 14. The germline V gene encodes CDR1 SGHTS and CDR2 YDEGEE. The CDR3 spans 15 residues. The CDR3: CASSHGQVYIREAFF. DNA for the CDR3: TGTGCCAGCAGCCACGGACAGGTCTACATCAGGGAAGCTTTCTTT.

The rearrangement joins TRBV3-1 (or the pseudogene TRBV3-2) to TRBJ2-7; D is possibly TRBD2 (6 bases). In germline, CDR1 is LGHDT, CDR2 YNNKEL (reference sequence). V lost 1 base, J lost 4 bases, and 8 bases lay in between. The CDR3 contains 13 residues. CDR3 nucleotide sequence: TGTGCCAGCAGCCAAGTTGGAGGGTACGAGCAGTACTTC. It is translated as CASSQVGGYEQYF.

The CDR3 DNA reads TGTGCCACCAGCACATTGGGGTATTCAGAGCAGTACTTC. It encodes CATSTLGYSEQYF. The chain combines TRBV15 with TRBJ2-7; D gene ambiguous. This CDR3 region has 13 residues. In germline, CDR1 is LNHNV, CDR2 YYDKDF (reference sequence). V lost 4 bases, J lost 7 bases, and 14 bases lay in between.

The chain links TRBV9 to TRBJ2-7; no definite D call. Germline V CDR1 and CDR2: SGDLS, YYNGEE. The V end lost 3 bases, the J end lost 1 base, and 8 bases lay between the germline ends. The CDR3 has 13 amino acids. The CDR3 sequence: CASSATPSYEQYF. Here the CDR3 DNA reads TGTGCCAGCAGCGCCACCCCTTCCTACGAGCAGTACTTC.

The rearrangement joins TRBV4-1 to TRBJ2-7; 7 bases match TRBD2. The V gene end was trimmed by 1 base and the J gene end by 6 bases; junction bases not matched to a gene: 3. Germline assignment: CDR1 MGHRA and CDR2 YSYEKL. This CDR3 is 13 amino acids long. The CDR3 is CASSQVWGGEQYF. The CDR3 nucleotides are TGCGCCAGCAGCCAAGTTTGGGGGGGCGAGCAGTACTTC.

This rearrangement joins TRBV13 to TRBJ2-1; possible D gene TRBD2, 6 bases. In germline, CDR1 is PRHDT, CDR2 FYEKMQ (reference sequence). V gave up 0 bases and J gave up 0 bases, with 18 bases separating them. CDR3 length equals 19 residues. The CDR3 nucleotides are TGTGCCAGCAGCTTAGGCCTTTTTAGCGGAATTGGCTCCTACAATGAGCAGTTCTTC. Translated: CASSLGLFSGIGSYNEQFF.

V is TRBV28 and J is TRBJ1-1; maybe TRBD1 (5 bases). The CDR3 is 13 residues long. Per the germline V gene, CDR1 is MDHEN and CDR2 is SYDVKM. The V end was cut by 3 bases, the J end by 1 base, with 6 bases between. The CDR3 bases are TGTGCCAGCAGTTTGGGGCAGAACACTGAAGCTTTCTTT. Its translation: CASSLGQNTEAFF. Filled out from reference TRBV28 and TRBJ1-1, the complete variable domain reads DVKVTQSSRYLVKRTGEKVFLECVQDMDHENMFWYRQDPGLGLRLIYFSYDVKMKEKGDIPEGYSVSREKKERFSLILESASTNQTSMYLCASSLGQNTEAFFGQGTRLTVV.

The CDR3: CASRRMDRSRETQYF. The CDR3 coding sequence is TGTGCCAGCAGAAGGATGGACCGGAGTAGAGAGACCCAGTACTTC. The genes are TRBV27 and TRBJ2-5; D call uncertain. The CDR3 has 15 amino acids. CDR1 and CDR2 from the germline V gene are MNHEY and SMNVEV (reference sequence). Between the trimmed V and J ends, which lost 6 bases and 4 bases, there was a span of 18 bases.

A note on this clone: The same CDR3 is also encoded by other DNA sequences in this sample. The chain couples TRBV12-3 or TRBV12-4 to TRBJ2-1; no clear D. The CDR3 spans 13 residues. The V and J ends lost 3 bases and 0 bases respectively, with 3 bases between them. The CDR3 here is CASSLGSYNEQFF. DNA of the CDR3: TGTGCCAGCAGTTTGGGCTCCTACAATGAGCAGTTCTTC.

The chain is built from TRBV5-1 and TRBJ1-2; 7 bases align to TRBD1. The CDR3 loop spans 14 amino acids. The germline V gene has CDR1 SGHRS and CDR2 YFSETQ. V dropped 3 bases and J dropped 2; count of bases not matched to a gene: 4. CDR3 loop: CASSYLTGNYGYTF. The CDR3 DNA reads as TGCGCCAGCAGCTACCTGACAGGGAACTATGGCTACACCTTC.

This clone was seen only once. The chain couples TRBV3-1 (or the pseudogene TRBV3-2) to TRBJ2-3; 8 bases are a match to TRBD2. V was pared by 3 bases and J by 1 base, with 0 bases of the junction left unmatched. The CDR3 contains 14 residues. Germline assignment: CDR1 LGHDT and CDR2 YNNKEL (reference sequence). In DNA form, the CDR3 reads TGTGCCAGCAGCCAGCGGGAGGGCACAGATACGCAGTATTTT. Encoded protein: CASSQREGTDTQYF.

This chain links TRBV11-2 with TRBJ2-7, with TRBD2 matching over 9 bases. Trimming took 3 bases from V and 2 from J; bases not matched to a gene: 2. Looked up from germline, CDR1 is SGHAT and CDR2 is FQNNGV. The CDR3 consists of 14 residues. For the CDR3, the DNA is TGTGCCAGCAGCTTTTCTAGCGGGACCTACGAGCAGTACTTC. Its translation is CASSFSSGTYEQYF.

The chain carries TRBV9 and TRBJ2-7; D is perhaps TRBD2 (5 bases). The CDR3 totals 15 residues. Trimming took 0 bases from V and 0 from J, leaving 10 bases between them. Per germline, CDR1 SGDLS and CDR2 YYNGEE. CDR3 bases: TGTGCCAGCAGCGTAGGAGGGATCTCCTCCTACGAGCAGTACTTC. It translates to CASSVGGISSYEQYF.

The V call is TRBV6-5, the J call TRBJ1-1; 7 bases match TRBD1. Per germline, CDR1 MNHEY and CDR2 SVGAGI. CDR3 length: 15 amino acids. The ends lost 6 bases at V and 1 base at J; junction bases unmatched: 8. DNA for the CDR3: TGTGCCAGCAGAAAACCCGGGACAGCGAACACTGAAGCTTTCTTT. The encoded protein is CASRKPGTANTEAFF.

The J gene is TRBJ1-1, the V gene TRBV7-2; D ambiguous. V was cut by 5 bases and J by 5 bases, with 9 bases left in between. This CDR3 is 12 amino acids long. The V gene's germline CDR1 is SGHTA and CDR2 FQGNSA. The chain's CDR3 is CASSVIGTEAFF. CDR3 nucleotides: TGTGCCAGCAGCGTGATAGGGACTGAAGCTTTCTTT.

This clone has just one count. The chain links TRBV5-1 to TRBJ2-7; no reliable D call. The germline gives CDR1 SGHRS, CDR2 YFSETQ. The CDR3 runs to 15 residues. Trimming left V 4 bases short and J 0 bases short, with 14 bases between. CDR3 DNA: TGCGCCAGCAGCCCTATGAGTGCGGCCTCCTACGAGCAGTACTTC. Protein sequence: CASSPMSAASYEQYF.

The genes are TRBV18 and TRBJ1-2; no clear D gene. The CDR3 sequence is 11 residues long. Germline V gives CDR1 KGHSH, CDR2 LQKENI. Trimming shortened V by 10 bases and J by 3 bases, and 9 bases separated the two germline ends. The CDR3 coding sequence is TGTGCCACCCGTGAAGACTATGGCTACACCTTC. Translation: CATREDYGYTF.

This sequence joins TRBV28 and TRBJ1-1; 8 nucleotides agree with TRBD1. V lost 7 bases to trimming and J lost 4 bases; unmatched junction nucleotides: 14. CDR1 is MDHEN and CDR2 is SYDVKM in the germline V gene. This CDR3 contains 16 residues. The CDR3 coding sequence is TGTGCCAGCATTACCATGACAGGGGAAGGAGGCACTGAAGCTTTCTTT. Translated: CASITMTGEGGTEAFF.

The CDR3 spells CASSPLLGGTYEQYF. In DNA, the CDR3 is TGCGCCAGCAGCCCCCTCCTGGGGGGAACCTACGAGCAGTACTTC. The chain has TRBV4-1 and TRBJ2-7; TRBD2 might be the D (6 bases). The CDR3 spans 15 residues. Germline loops: CDR1 MGHRA, CDR2 YSYEKL. Trimming removed 4 bases at V and 2 bases at J, with 15 bases between.

This clone was found once. This sequence joins TRBV6-6 and TRBJ1-2; D is unclear. Deletions cut 5 bases from V and 1 base from J, with 11 bases between. CDR1 MNHNY and CDR2 SVGAGI come from the germline V gene (reference sequence). The CDR3 is 14 amino acids. The CDR3 sequence: CASSPLEGNYGYTF. CDR3 DNA: TGTGCCAGCAGTCCCCTGGAAGGTAACTATGGCTACACCTTC.

CDR3 sequence reads: CASSSAPGTYGYTF. The DNA of the CDR3 is TGTGCCAGCAGTTCCGCGCCAGGGACGTATGGCTACACCTTC. The chain links TRBV28 to TRBJ1-2, with D perhaps matching TRBD1 (5 bases). The CDR3 runs 14 residues. The germline gives CDR1 MDHEN, CDR2 SYDVKM. The V gene lost 4 bases and the J gene lost 5 bases, with 14 bases spanning the gap.

This clone was seen only a few times. In DNA form, the CDR3 reads TGTGCCAGCAGCCACCGGGACAGGGGCTACGAGCAGTACTTC. This encodes CASSHRDRGYEQYF. The chain couples TRBV11-2 to TRBJ2-7, with 10 nucleotides matching TRBD1. Per germline, CDR1 SGHAT and CDR2 FQNNGV. This CDR3 region has 14 residues. The V and J ends lost 5 bases and 3 bases, in that order; junction bases with no gene match: 4.

The J gene is TRBJ2-5, the V gene TRBV7-2, with D tentatively TRBD1 or TRBD2 (5 bases each). The V end was cut by 2 bases, the J end by 4 bases, with 11 bases between. Germline V lookup: CDR1 SGHTA, CDR2 FQGNSA. The CDR3 is 14 residues long. CDR3 in DNA: TGTGCCAGCAGCTTATCCCCGGGACGAGAGACCCAGTACTTC. As protein: CASSLSPGRETQYF.

The rearrangement joins TRBV2 to TRBJ1-5; maybe TRBD1 (5 bases). With 2 bases removed from V and 1 base from J, the gap between germline ends came to 15 bases. The CDR3 is made up of 17 amino acids. Looked up from germline, CDR1 is SNHLY and CDR2 is FYNNEI. Here the CDR3 DNA reads TGTGCCAGCAGTGAATGGCGTAGGGGAGGGAGCAATCAGCCCCAGCATTTT. Its protein is CASSEWRRGGSNQPQHF.

The chain has TRBV5-6 and TRBJ2-7, with 10 positions matching TRBD2. V lost 2 bases and J lost 6; bases outside the gene matches: 8. This CDR3 comprises 15 residues. CDR1 and CDR2 from the germline V gene are SGHDT and YYEEEE. The CDR3, as DNA: TGTGCCAGCAGCTTTTCTCTAGCGGGAGCGGGCGAGCAGTACTTC. Its protein product is CASSFSLAGAGEQYF.

The chain joins TRBV5-6 to TRBJ2-2; D is ambiguous. This CDR3 region has 14 residues. The V end lost 4 bases, the J end lost 5 bases, and 12 bases lay between the germline ends. Germline CDR1 reads SGHDT; CDR2 reads YYEEEE. CDR3 bases: TGTGCCAGCAGCGCAGTGGGTGTAACCGGGGAGCTGTTTTTT. Translating gives CASSAVGVTGELFF.

The V call is TRBV28, the J call TRBJ2-1; TRBD2 is a possible D gene (6 bases). CDR1 and CDR2 (germline): MDHEN, SYDVKM. This CDR3 comprises 13 residues. V lost 5 bases to trimming and J lost 10 bases, with 15 bases between them. Here the CDR3 DNA reads TGTGCCAGCAGTCAGCCCCCGGAGGGCGAGCAGTTCTTC. Its protein product is CASSQPPEGEQFF.

This clone was counted a single time. The DNA of the CDR3 is TGTGCCAGCAGCCCCGTTGTAGCGGGAGGTTACGAGCAGTACTTC. It specifies CASSPVVAGGYEQYF. The chain uses TRBV14 and TRBJ2-7; TRBD2 matches 10 bases. The length of the CDR3 is 15 residues. Germline V gives CDR1 SGHDN, CDR2 FVKESK. V dropped 4 bases and J dropped 4; count of bases not matched to a gene: 7.

The chain links TRBV29-1 to TRBJ2-5, with D perhaps TRBD1 (6 bases). V lost 3 bases and J 0 bases, leaving 14 bases between the germline ends. CDR3 length equals 15 residues. Germline V gene data show CDR1 as SQVTM and CDR2 as ANQGSEA. DNA of the CDR3: TGCAGCGTTGAGGGGATTGGACAGTACCAAGAGACCCAGTACTTC. Its translation is CSVEGIGQYQETQYF.